The subject of this entry is one T cell receptor (beta chain). Its antigen is unknown. The data originate from a study of T cell responses to AZD1222 COVID-19 vaccine. Germline CDR1 and CDR2: LNHDA and SQIVND (reference sequence). The CDR3 is made up of 14 amino acids. V was trimmed by 8 bases and J by 3 bases, leaving 16 bases between them. Generated by immunoSEQ multiplex PCR, the TCRdb table keeps only in-frame clones and is missing some. The sample carries roughly 100,000 clones, about nine tenths recorded once. General study points: Only a handful of individuals given AZD1222 were seropositive at baseline.

The clonotype comes from an adult in good health. J is TRBJ2-5 and V is TRBV19; TRBD1 or TRBD2 may be the D gene (6 bases each). This material consisted of peripheral blood, taken on day 0 of AZD1222 vaccination. In DNA form, the CDR3 reads TGTGCCAGTTCGAGGGGGGCAGAAAAAGAGACCCAGTACTTC. Translating gives CASSRGAEKETQYF.